Detailed here is one T cell receptor beta chain. What it binds is not known. Germline lookup yields CDR1 ENHRY and CDR2 SYGVKD. The V segment lost 6 bases and the J segment 5 bases; nucleotides outside the gene matches: 10. The CDR3 contains 15 residues. This entry is derived from a study of T cell clones after liver transplantation. Background on the study: Draws occurred before transplant, before withdrawal, and after complete or failed withdrawal.

Some clones are missing from TCRdb's copy, which holds only in-frame ones; the method was immunoSEQ multiplex PCR. Among over 50,000 clones listed, about 81% were seen once. Broader study findings: The donor-reactive repertoire was only partly measurable in a couple of subjects, lacking donor cells.

The source of this sequence is a human donor who received a liver transplant. This chain uses TRBV10-3 with TRBJ2-5, with 9 bases fitting TRBD1. The sample consisted of CD4+ T cells from blood, taken before liver transplant. The DNA of the CDR3 is TGTGCCATCAGAGAGGACAGGGGAGGGAGGGAGACCCAGTACTTC. This codes for CAIREDRGGRETQYF.